This TCR beta chain was obtained from a study of T-cell memory formation after mild COVID-19 (dated by TCRdb to the early 2020s). Broadly, across the study: TCR sequence clusters from the two donors were found to be largely donor specific. The cohort comprised two young, previously healthy adult volunteers, one female and one male. Longitudinal TCRalpha and TCRbeta repertoire sequencing tracked T-cell clones expanding and contracting after mild COVID-19 in two donors.

Ficoll-Paque density gradient centrifugation was used to isolate PBMCs. Broad study findings and their caveats: Only two mild cases were covered by the study, and larger cohorts that include severe cases with pre-infection samples were considered necessary. The second-wave clones that peaked on day 37 were not confirmed to be SARS-CoV-2 specific. From day 15 to 85, contracting clones showed balanced CD4/CD8 phenotypes, whereas a second wave of clones that expanded from day 15 to 37 leaned towards CD4+. Some responding clones were found in pre-infection memory, which suggests that pre-existing cross-reactive memory T cells took part in the SARS-CoV-2 response. Contracting CD4+ clones were found mainly in CM and EM memory subsets, while CD8+ clones were enriched in EMRA.

A note on this clonotype: No cognate antigen has been identified for it. No base quality information exists; no much larger clone differs at one position.

Including the terminal cysteine and phenylalanine, the CDR3 comprises 16 residues. Solely the CDR3 DNA is kept, with 48 bases framed from the first base. Relative to germline, V is missing 1 base and J is missing 4 bases, with 6 bases of the junction outside any gene match. Sequences LGHNA (CDR1) and YSLEER (CDR2) are obtained from the germline V gene. Sequencing was performed on an Illumina NovaSeq 6000. cDNA libraries for TCRalpha and TCRbeta were prepared by 5'RACE using constant-segment primers, with sample barcodes and unique molecular identifiers added. Trizol reagent was used to extract RNA from every sample. Amplification of the libraries took two PCR steps, and the second step added a second sample barcode plus Illumina TruSeq adapters. Sequencing of the libraries was done on an Illumina NovaSeq, producing 2 x 150 bp paired-end reads. As for how the authors treated the data: The reads were demultiplexed and collapsed into UMI-guided consensus sequences using migec v1.2.7. With mixcr v2.1.11, UMI consensuses were aligned to TRA and TRB V and J templates and assembled into clonotypes. A clonotype was counted as expanded or contracted only if both edgeR and NoisET called the change significant, with noise models trained on biological replicates. edgeR calls used a false discovery rate-adjusted p below 0.01 and a log2 fold-change threshold of 1. As an exploratory analysis of dynamics, max-normalized trajectories of the 1000 most abundant clonotypes were examined by PCA with hierarchical clustering. Each responding clone was given a CD4 or CD8 phenotype based on the CD4+ and CD8+ repertoires, which had been sequenced separately. TCRdb reanalyzed the raw reads on its own, using fastp at Q25 for trimming and MiXCR for clone calling, and kept in-frame beta chains. Every CDR3 protein is listed once, alongside the most common genes and DNA of its rows. It is TCRdb's table, rather than the study itself, that gives the V and J calls and clone size. The sample table holds tens of thousands of distinct CDR3 sequences, of which about 14% were seen once. Roughly two fifths of the sample is taken by the ten largest.

The source is a man aged 18-30 years who had mild COVID-19 (a few samples of this study predate the infection). The sample titles of this study are shuffled in the database, so cell type and time point are left out; the donor was told from shared clones. Sequencing used PBMCs or a T cell subset sorted from them (not recorded which). The V gene is TRBV4-3 and the J gene is TRBJ2-3, with 9 junctional bases fitting TRBD2. The DNA reads TGCGCCAGCAGCCAAGTCGCTAGCGGGGTTGCAGATACGCAGTATTTT. This translates into CASSQVASGVADTQYF.